This T cell receptor beta chain was retrieved from a study of cytomegalovirus exposure and HLA in healthy donors. CDR1 is LGHNA and CDR2 is YNFKEQ in the germline V gene. The J segment lost 7 bases and the V segment lost 3 bases, leaving 11 bases of the junction unmatched. This CDR3 has 16 amino acids. This clone was observed once. What it binds is unknown. Findings and caveats of the study: Analyzed later, most CMV-associated TCR beta chains appeared HLA-restricted. Reportedly, HLA-A and HLA-B alleles of most subjects were accurately predicted from TCR beta. A likely sequencing artifact accounted for one observed cluster of highly shared sequence variants. In a later analysis, an Asian-associated ancestry cluster reportedly showed fewer N-insertions than the roughly 730-donor mean.

PCR was performed using 60 Vbeta and 13 Jbeta primers. Sequencing used immunoSEQ multiplex PCR; TCRdb keeps in-frame clones, though not all of them. Of more than 80,000 clones listed, approximately 80% were seen once; the top ten hold over 3.5%. The rearrangement joins TRBV4-2 to TRBJ2-5, with TRBD2 matching over 10 bases. Sequencing was done on a sample of PBMCs. The receptor was isolated from a woman aged 40 to 50 in good health and CMV-seropositive. CDR3 residues: CASSQDRTSGRGTQYF. The CDR3 nucleotides are TGTGCCAGCAGCCAGGACCGGACTAGCGGTCGTGGGACCCAGTACTTC.